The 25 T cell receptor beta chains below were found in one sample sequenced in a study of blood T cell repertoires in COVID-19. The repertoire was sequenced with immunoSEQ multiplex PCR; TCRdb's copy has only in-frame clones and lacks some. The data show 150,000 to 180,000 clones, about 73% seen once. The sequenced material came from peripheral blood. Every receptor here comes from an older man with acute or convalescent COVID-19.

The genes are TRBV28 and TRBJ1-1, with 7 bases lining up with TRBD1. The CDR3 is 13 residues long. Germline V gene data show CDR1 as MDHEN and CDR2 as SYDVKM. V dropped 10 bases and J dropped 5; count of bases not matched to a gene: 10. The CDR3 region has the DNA TGTGCCACCCGACCGACAGGGAGGACTGAAGCTTTCTTT. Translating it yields CATRPTGRTEAFF.

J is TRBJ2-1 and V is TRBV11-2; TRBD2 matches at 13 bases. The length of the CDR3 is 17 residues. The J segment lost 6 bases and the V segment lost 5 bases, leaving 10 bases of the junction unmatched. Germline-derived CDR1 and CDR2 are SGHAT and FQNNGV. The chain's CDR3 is CASSRDATSGGTNEQFF. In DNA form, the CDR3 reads TGTGCCAGCAGCCGCGACGCGACTAGCGGGGGGACCAATGAGCAGTTCTTC.

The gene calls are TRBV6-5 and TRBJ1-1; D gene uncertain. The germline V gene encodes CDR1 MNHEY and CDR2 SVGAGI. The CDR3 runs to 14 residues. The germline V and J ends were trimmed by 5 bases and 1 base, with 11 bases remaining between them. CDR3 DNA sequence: TGTGCCAGCAGTCCGGGGTTGGGGAACACTGAAGCTTTCTTT. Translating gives CASSPGLGNTEAFF.

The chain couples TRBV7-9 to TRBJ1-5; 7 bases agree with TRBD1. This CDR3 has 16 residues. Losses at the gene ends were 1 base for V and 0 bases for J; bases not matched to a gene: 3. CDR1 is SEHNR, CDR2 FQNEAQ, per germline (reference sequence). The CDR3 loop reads CASSLGQGDSNQPQHF. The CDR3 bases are TGTGCCAGCAGCTTAGGACAGGGAGATAGCAATCAGCCCCAGCATTTT.

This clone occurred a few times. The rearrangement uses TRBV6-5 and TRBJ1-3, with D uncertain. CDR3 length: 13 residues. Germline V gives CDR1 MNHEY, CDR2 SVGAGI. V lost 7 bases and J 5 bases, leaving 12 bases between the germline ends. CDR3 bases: TGTGCCAGCAAGACACCTAACCGAAACACCATATATTTT. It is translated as CASKTPNRNTIYF.

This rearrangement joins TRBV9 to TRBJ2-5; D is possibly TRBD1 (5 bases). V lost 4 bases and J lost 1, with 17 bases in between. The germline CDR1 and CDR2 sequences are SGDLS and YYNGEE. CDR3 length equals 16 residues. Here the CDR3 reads CASSSTPTVRQETQYF. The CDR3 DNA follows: TGTGCCAGCAGCTCCACCCCGACAGTGCGCCAAGAGACCCAGTACTTC.

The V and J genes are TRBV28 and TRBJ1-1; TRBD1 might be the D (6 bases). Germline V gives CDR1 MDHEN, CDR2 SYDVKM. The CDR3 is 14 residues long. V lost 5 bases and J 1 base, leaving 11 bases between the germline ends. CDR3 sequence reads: CASSRQTGNTEAFF. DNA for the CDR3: TGTGCCAGCAGTCGCCAGACAGGGAACACTGAAGCTTTCTTT.

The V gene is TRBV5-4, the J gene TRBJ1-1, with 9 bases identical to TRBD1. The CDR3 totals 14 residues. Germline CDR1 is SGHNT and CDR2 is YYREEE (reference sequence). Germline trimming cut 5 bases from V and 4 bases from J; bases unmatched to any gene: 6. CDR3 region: CASSSKQGATEAFF. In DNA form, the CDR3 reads TGTGCCAGCAGTTCAAAACAGGGGGCCACTGAAGCTTTCTTT.

CDR3: CASSLVGQGYDGYTF. Here the CDR3 DNA reads TGTGCCAGCAGCTTAGTTGGACAGGGGTACGATGGCTACACCTTC. The rearrangement links TRBV7-8 to TRBJ1-2; 9 bases map to TRBD1. CDR3 length equals 15 residues. Trimming cost V 1 base and J 6 bases; bases outside gene matches: 6. CDR1 and CDR2 from the germline V gene are SGHVS and FQNEAQ. The full variable domain, rest sourced from reference TRBV7-8 and TRBJ1-2, is GAGVSQSPRYKVAKRGQDVALRCDPISGHVSLFWYQQALGQGPEFLTYFQNEAQLDKSGLPSDRFFAERPEGSVSTLKIQRTQQEDSAVYLCASSLVGQGYDGYTFGSGTRLTVV.

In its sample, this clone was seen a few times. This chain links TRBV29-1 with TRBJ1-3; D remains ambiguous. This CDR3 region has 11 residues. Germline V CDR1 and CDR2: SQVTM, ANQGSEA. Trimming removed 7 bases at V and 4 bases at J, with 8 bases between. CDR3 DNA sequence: TGCAGCGGCGGCCAGGGAAACACCATATATTTT. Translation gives CSGGQGNTIYF. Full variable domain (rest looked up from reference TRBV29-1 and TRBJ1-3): SAVISQKPSRDICQRGTSLTIQCQVDSQVTMMFWYRQQPGQSLTLIATANQGSEATYESGFVIDKFPISRPNLTFSTLTVSNMSPEDSSIYLCSGGQGNTIYFGEGSWLTVV.

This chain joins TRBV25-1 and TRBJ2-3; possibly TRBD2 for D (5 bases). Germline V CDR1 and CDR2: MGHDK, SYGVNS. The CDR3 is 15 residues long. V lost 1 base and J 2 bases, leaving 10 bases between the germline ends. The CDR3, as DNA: TGTGCCAGCAGTGAATTTTCGGGGAACACAGATACGCAGTATTTT. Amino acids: CASSEFSGNTDTQYF.

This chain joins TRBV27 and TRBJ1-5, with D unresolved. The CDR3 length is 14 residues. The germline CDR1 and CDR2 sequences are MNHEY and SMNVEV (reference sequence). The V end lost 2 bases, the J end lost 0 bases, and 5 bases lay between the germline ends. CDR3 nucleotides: TGTGCCAGCAGTTTAGGAGATAGCAATCAGCCCCAGCATTTT. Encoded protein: CASSLGDSNQPQHF.

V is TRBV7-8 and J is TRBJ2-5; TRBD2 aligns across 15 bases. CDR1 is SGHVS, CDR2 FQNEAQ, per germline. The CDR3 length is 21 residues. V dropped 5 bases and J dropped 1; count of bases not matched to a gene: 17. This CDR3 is CASSLGLAGGFIATGQETQYF. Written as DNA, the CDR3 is TGTGCCAGCAGCCTGGGACTAGCGGGGGGTTTCATCGCTACCGGCCAAGAGACCCAGTACTTC.

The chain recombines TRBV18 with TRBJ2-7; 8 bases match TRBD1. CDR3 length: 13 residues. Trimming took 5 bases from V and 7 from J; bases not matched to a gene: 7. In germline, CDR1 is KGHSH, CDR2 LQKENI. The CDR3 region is CASSSRGPGEQYF. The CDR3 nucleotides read TGTGCCAGCTCATCCAGGGGGCCGGGGGAGCAGTACTTC.

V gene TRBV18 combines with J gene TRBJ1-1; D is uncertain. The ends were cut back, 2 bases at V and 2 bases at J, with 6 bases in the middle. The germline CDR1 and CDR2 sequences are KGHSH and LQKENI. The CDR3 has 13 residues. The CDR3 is CASSPGRNTEAFF. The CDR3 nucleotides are TGTGCCAGCTCACCAGGGCGAAACACTGAAGCTTTCTTT.

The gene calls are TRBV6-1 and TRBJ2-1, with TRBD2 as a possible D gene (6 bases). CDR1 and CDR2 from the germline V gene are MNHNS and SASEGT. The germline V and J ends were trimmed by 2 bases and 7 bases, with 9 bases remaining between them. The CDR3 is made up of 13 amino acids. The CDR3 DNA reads TGTGCCAGCAGTGAAACTGGGAGGAATGAGCAGTTCTTC. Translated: CASSETGRNEQFF.

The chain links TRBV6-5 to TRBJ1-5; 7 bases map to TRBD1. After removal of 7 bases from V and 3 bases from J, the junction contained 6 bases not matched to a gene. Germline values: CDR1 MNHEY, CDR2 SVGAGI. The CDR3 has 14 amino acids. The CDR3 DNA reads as TGTGCCAGCATACTGACAGGGAACAATCAGCCCCAGCATTTT. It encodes CASILTGNNQPQHF.

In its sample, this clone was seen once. This chain's CDR3 is CASSETDRPYEKLFF. For the CDR3, the DNA is TGTGCCAGTTCTGAGACAGACCGTCCTTATGAAAAACTGTTTTTT. The V and J genes are TRBV19 and TRBJ1-4, with a tentative D call TRBD1 (5 bases). The CDR3 contains 15 residues. CDR1 LNHDA and CDR2 SQIVND come from the germline V gene (reference sequence). V was pared by 8 bases and J by 6 bases, with 19 bases between.

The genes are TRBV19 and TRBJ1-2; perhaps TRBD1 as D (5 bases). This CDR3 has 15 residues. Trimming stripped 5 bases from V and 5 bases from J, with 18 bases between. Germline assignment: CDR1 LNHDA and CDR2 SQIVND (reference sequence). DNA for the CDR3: TGTGCCAGTAGTGCACAGGCGACTTGGGGTTATGGCTACACCTTC. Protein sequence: CASSAQATWGYGYTF.

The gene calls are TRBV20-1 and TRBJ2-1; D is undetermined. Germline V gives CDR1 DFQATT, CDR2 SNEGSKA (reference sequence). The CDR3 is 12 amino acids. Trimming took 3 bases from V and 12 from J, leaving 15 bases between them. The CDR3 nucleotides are TGCAGTGCTAGTCGCCTAGATGTTGCGCAGTTCTTC. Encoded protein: CSASRLDVAQFF.

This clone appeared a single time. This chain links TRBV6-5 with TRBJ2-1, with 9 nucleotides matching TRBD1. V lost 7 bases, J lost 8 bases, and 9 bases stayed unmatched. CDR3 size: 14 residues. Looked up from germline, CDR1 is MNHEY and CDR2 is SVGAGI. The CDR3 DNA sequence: TGTGCCAGCAAGGTCGGGACAGGGCTATATGAGCAGTTCTTC. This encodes CASKVGTGLYEQFF.

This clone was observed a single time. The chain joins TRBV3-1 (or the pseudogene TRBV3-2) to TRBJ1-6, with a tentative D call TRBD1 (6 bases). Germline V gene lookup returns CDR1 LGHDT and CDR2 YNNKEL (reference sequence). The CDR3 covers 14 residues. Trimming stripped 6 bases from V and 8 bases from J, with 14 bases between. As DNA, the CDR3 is TGTGCCAGCAGTGGACAGCAGACACATTCACCCCTCCACTTT. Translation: CASSGQQTHSPLHF.

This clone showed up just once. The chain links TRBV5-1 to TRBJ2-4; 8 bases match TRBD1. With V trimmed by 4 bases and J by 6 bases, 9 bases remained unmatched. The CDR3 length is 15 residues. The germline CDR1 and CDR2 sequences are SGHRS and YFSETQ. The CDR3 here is CASSLTGAVGNIQYF. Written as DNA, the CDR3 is TGCGCCAGCAGCCTGACAGGGGCTGTGGGAAACATTCAGTACTTC. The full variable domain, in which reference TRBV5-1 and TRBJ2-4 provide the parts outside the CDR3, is KAGVTQTPRYLIKTRGQQVTLSCSPISGHRSVSWYQQTPGQGLQFLFEYFSETQRNKGNFPGRFSGRQFSNSRSEMNVSTLELGDSALYLCASSLTGAVGNIQYFGAGTRLSVL.

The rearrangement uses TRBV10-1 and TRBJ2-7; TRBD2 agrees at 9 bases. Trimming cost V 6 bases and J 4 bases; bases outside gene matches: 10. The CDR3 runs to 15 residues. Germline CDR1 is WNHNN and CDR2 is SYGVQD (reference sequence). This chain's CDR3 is CASRPGLALVYEQYV. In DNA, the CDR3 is TGCGCCAGCAGACCGGGACTAGCTTTAGTGTACGAGCAGTACGTC.

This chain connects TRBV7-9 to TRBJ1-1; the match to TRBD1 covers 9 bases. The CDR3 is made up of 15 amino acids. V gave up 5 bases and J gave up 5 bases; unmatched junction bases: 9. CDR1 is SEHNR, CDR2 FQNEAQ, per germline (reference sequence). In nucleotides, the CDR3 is TGTGCCAGCAGCGTAGTGGACAGGGGCCTAACTGAAGCTTTCTTT. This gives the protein CASSVVDRGLTEAFF.